Listed below are T cell receptor beta chains from one sample, sequenced in a study of spatial heterogeneity in lung cancer. Each CDR3 protein gets one entry after TCRdb re-called the 5' RACE reads with MiXCR. The table includes some 110,000 distinct CDR3 sequences, roughly an eighth detected once. The input for sequencing was PBMCs, taken at follow-up. These receptors came from a male donor with early-stage non-small cell lung cancer. Each CDR3 is given with its conserved first and last residue. A D gene is named only where the DNA matches it firmly. A clone size is listed for some rows: how often the clone was seen (once, few, many), or a class if it is expanded.

clone size	V gene	D gene	J gene	CDR3 DNA	CDR3 protein
few	TRBV6-5	TRBD2	TRBJ2-1	TGTGCCAGCAGTTACTCTATGGTAGCGGGTTTCTCCTACAATGAGCAGTTCTTC	CASSYSMVAGFSYNEQFF
many	TRBV28	-	TRBJ1-3	TGTGCCAGCAGCGAAACAGGGCCTCTCTCTGGAAACACCATATATTTT	CASSETGPLSGNTIYF
few	TRBV20-1	TRBD2	TRBJ2-5	TGCAGTGCTAGAGGAGGGTTAGCGGGGGGTCAAGAGACCCAGTACTTC	CSARGGLAGGQETQYF
-	TRBV24-1	-	TRBJ2-1	TGTGCCACCAGTGATTTGGGGCAGCCCAATGAGCAGTTCTTC	CATSDLGQPNEQFF
few	TRBV28	TRBD2	TRBJ2-7	TGTGCCAGCAGTTTAACGTCCGTGGGACTATCCTACGAGCAGTACTTC	CASSLTSVGLSYEQYF
-	TRBV18	-	TRBJ1-4	TGTGCCAGCTCACCGTCTGTTGAAAAACTGTTTTTT	CASSPSVEKLFF
many	TRBV6-5	TRBD1	TRBJ1-1	TGTGCCAGCAGTTACGAGGGGGCGGACACTGAAGCTTTCTTT	CASSYEGADTEAFF
many	TRBV12-3/TRBV12-4	-	TRBJ2-2	TGTGCCAGCAGCTGGGACCAAGACACCGGGGAGCTGTTTTTT	CASSWDQDTGELFF
many	TRBV7-2	-	TRBJ2-6	TGTGCCAGCAGCTTACCTAACTCTGGGGCCAACGTCCTGACTTTC	CASSLPNSGANVLTF
-	TRBV20-1	-	TRBJ1-1	TGCAGTGCTAGAGTCAGGGTGCACACTGAAGCTTTCTTT	CSARVRVHTEAFF
many	TRBV5-6	TRBD1	TRBJ2-6	TGTGCCAGCACCCGGGACAGGTACTCTGGGGCCAACGTCCTGACTTTC	CASTRDRYSGANVLTF
-	TRBV5-1	TRBD1	TRBJ2-5	TGCGCCAGCAGCTTTCGGACAGGGGAAGAGACCCAGTACTTC	CASSFRTGEETQYF
few	TRBV15	-	TRBJ2-7	TGTGCCACCAGCAGAGATCGGTGGGGGAGCTACGAGCAGTACTTC	CATSRDRWGSYEQYF
many	TRBV6-5	TRBD2	TRBJ2-7	TGTGCCAGCAGTTCCCTGGGACTAGCGGGGGGGAGGTCCTACGAGCAGTACTTC	CASSSLGLAGGRSYEQYF
-	TRBV28	TRBD1	TRBJ2-7	TGTGCCAGCAGTCTGGACAGGGGGCTACGCGAGCAGTACTTC	CASSLDRGLREQYF
few	TRBV29-1	TRBD1	TRBJ2-3	TGCAGCGTAGACTCCCGGAGACAGGGGGGCACAGATACGCAGTATTTT	CSVDSRRQGGTDTQYF
few	TRBV19	-	TRBJ1-4	TGTGCCAGTAGTATCCCGGGAGGGCCTAATGAAAAACTGTTTTTT	CASSIPGGPNEKLFF
many	TRBV29-1	-	TRBJ1-5	TGCAGCGCCGGACAGTACGATCAGCCCCAGCATTTT	CSAGQYDQPQHF
many	TRBV6-5	-	TRBJ1-5	TGTGCCAGCAGCCATCAGGGGAATAGCAATCAGCCCCAGCATTTT	CASSHQGNSNQPQHF
many	TRBV6-2/TRBV6-3	-	TRBJ2-3	TGTGCCAGCAGTTACTCCGACTGGGGGGCTACAGATACGCAGTATTTT	CASSYSDWGATDTQYF
few	TRBV12-3/TRBV12-4	TRBD1	TRBJ1-2	TGTGCCAGCAGTTCACCGGGACAGTACCAGCAGGACTATGGCTACACCTTC	CASSSPGQYQQDYGYTF
many	TRBV25-1	-	TRBJ1-2	TGTGCCAGCAGTGAATTGGACAGAAATGGCTACACCTTC	CASSELDRNGYTF
many	TRBV10-3	-	TRBJ1-2	TGTGCCATCAGAAATACAGGGAAATCCGACTATGGCTACACCTTC	CAIRNTGKSDYGYTF
-	TRBV5-1	-	TRBJ2-1	TGCGCCAGCAGCTTACAACAGGGCAATGAGCAGTTCTTC	CASSLQQGNEQFF
few	TRBV4-1	TRBD2	TRBJ2-1	TGCGCCAGCAGACAAGGTATAGCGGGGCCCTACAATGAGCAGTTCTTC	CASRQGIAGPYNEQFF
few	TRBV7-3	TRBD1	TRBJ1-1	TGTGCCAGCAGCTCCTCAGGACAGGAAACTTCTGAAGCTTTCTTT	CASSSSGQETSEAFF
many	TRBV29-1	TRBD1	TRBJ2-1	TGCAGCGATCGGGGACAGGGGGCCTACAATGAGCAGTTCTTC	CSDRGQGAYNEQFF
-	TRBV12-3/TRBV12-4	TRBD1	TRBJ1-4	TGTGCCAGCAGTTTAAGACAGGGAGAAGTAAAACTGTTTTTT	CASSLRQGEVKLFF
-	TRBV7-9	TRBD1	TRBJ2-1	TGTGCCAGCAGCTTATACGACAGGGTCGGCAATGAGCAGTTCTTC	CASSLYDRVGNEQFF
-	TRBV6-5	-	TRBJ2-7	TGTGCCAGCAGTTACGATGGGGGGGCGAACTCCTACGAGCAGTACTTC	CASSYDGGANSYEQYF
-	TRBV5-1	-	TRBJ2-5	TGCGCCAGCAGCTTGTCGGGCCAGCAGTTTCAAGAGACCCAGTACTTC	CASSLSGQQFQETQYF
few	TRBV10-3	-	TRBJ2-2	TGTGCCATCAGTGAGTCGCCGAAGGGACGTGACGGGGAGCTGTTTTTT	CAISESPKGRDGELFF
-	TRBV12-3/TRBV12-4	-	TRBJ1-1	TGTGCCAGCAGTATCGGGGGTCCTGAAGCTTTCTTT	CASSIGGPEAFF
many	TRBV29-1	-	TRBJ2-5	TGCAGCGGCGGTGGGGGCTTGGGAGAGACCCAGTACTTC	CSGGGGLGETQYF
few	TRBV2	-	TRBJ2-3	TGTGCCAGCAGTTCCGAAGGGGCTACGGTGGATACGCAGTATTTT	CASSSEGATVDTQYF
few	TRBV18	-	TRBJ1-2	TGTGCCAGCTCACCGCCCGAGGGCAGAAACTATGGCTACACCTTC	CASSPPEGRNYGYTF
few	TRBV7-6	-	TRBJ1-5	TGTGCCAGCAGCTTAGTAGGGGAGGGGCTCGGCAATCAGCCCCAGCATTTT	CASSLVGEGLGNQPQHF
many	TRBV4-1	-	TRBJ1-1	TGCGCCAGCAGCCACCCACTCCTCAGGGCATTGAACACTGAAGCTTTCTTT	CASSHPLLRALNTEAFF
few	TRBV27	TRBD2	TRBJ2-7	TGTGCCAGCAGTTTAAAGAGTTGGGGTGGGACTATGGACGAGCAGTACTTC	CASSLKSWGGTMDEQYF
many	TRBV5-1	-	TRBJ2-5	TGCGCCAGCACAACCCAAGGGGCAGGGGAGTACGAGACCCAGTACTTC	CASTTQGAGEYETQYF